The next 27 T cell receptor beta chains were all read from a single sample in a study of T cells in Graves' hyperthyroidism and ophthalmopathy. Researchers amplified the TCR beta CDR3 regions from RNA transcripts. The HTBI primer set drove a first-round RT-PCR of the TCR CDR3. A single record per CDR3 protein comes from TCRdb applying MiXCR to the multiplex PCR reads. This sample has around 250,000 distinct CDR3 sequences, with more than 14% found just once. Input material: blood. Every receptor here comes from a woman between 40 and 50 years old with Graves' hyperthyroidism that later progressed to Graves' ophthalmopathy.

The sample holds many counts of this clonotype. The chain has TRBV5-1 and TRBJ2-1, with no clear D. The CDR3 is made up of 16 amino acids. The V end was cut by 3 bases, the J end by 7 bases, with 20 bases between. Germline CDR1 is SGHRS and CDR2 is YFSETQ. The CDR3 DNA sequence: TGCGCCAGCAGCTCTATGTCGTACCAGCCTGGGAATGAGCAGTTCTTC. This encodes CASSSMSYQPGNEQFF.

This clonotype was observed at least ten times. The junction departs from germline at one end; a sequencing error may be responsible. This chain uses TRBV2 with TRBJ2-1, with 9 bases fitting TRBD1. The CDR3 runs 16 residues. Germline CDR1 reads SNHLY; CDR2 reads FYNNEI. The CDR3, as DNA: TGTGCCAGCAATGAACCGGAGGACAGGGGAGGCAATGAGCAGTTCTTC. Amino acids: CASNEPEDRGGNEQFF. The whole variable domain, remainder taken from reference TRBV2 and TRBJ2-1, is EPEVTQTPSHQVTQMGQEVILRCVPISNHLYFYWYRQILGQKVEFLVSFYNNEISEKSEIFDDQFSVERPDGSNFTLKIRSTKLEDSAMYFCASNEPEDRGGNEQFFGPGTRLTVL.

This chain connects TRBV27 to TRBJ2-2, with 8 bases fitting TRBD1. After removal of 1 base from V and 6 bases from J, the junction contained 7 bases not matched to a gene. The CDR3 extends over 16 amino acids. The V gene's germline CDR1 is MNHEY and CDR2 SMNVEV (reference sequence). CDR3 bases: TGTGCCAGCAGTTTATTTGGGCAGGGGGCGGCCGGGGAGCTGTTTTTT. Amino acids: CASSLFGQGAAGELFF.

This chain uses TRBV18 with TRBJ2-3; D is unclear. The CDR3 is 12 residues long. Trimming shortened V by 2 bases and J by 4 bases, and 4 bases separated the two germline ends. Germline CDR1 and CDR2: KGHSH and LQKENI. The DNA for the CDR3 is TGTGCCAGCTCACCATCGGCAGATACGCAGTATTTT. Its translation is CASSPSADTQYF.

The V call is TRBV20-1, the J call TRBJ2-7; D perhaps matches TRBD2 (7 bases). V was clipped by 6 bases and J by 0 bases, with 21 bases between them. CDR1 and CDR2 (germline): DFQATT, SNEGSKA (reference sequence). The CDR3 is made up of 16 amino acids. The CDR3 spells CSAAGLGGGSSYEQYF. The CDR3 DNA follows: TGCAGTGCGGCCGGGCTCGGGGGCGGGAGCTCCTACGAGCAGTACTTC.

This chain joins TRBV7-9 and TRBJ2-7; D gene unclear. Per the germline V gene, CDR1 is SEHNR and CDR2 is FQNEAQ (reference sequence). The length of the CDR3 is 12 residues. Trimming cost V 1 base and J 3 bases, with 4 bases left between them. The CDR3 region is CASSLGFYEQYF. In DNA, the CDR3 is TGTGCCAGCAGCTTAGGCTTCTACGAGCAGTACTTC.

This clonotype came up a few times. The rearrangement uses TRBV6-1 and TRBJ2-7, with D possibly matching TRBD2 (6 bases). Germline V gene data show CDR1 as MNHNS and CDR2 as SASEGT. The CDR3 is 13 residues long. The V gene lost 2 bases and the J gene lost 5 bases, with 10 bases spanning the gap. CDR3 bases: TGTGCCAGCAGTGAAACTAGCTCTCACGAGCAGTACTTC. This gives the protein CASSETSSHEQYF.

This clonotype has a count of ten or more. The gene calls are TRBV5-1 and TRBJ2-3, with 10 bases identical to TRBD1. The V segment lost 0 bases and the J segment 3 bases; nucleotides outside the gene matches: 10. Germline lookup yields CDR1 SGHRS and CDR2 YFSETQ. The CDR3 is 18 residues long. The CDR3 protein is CASSLAPKGQGRTDTQYF. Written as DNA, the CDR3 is TGCGCCAGCAGCTTGGCCCCCAAGGGACAGGGGCGTACAGATACGCAGTATTTT.

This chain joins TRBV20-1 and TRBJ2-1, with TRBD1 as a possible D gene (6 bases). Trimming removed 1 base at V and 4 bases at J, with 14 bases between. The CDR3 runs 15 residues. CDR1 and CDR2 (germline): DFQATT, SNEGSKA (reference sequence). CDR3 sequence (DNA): TGCAGTGCTAGAGGGGGGCCAACCGGGTACAATGAGCAGTTCTTC. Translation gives CSARGGPTGYNEQFF.

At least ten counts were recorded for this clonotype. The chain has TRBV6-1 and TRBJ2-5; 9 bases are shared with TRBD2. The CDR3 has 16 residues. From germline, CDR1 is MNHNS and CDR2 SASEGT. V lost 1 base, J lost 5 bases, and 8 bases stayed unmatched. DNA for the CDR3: TGTGCCAGCAGTGAAGAGCTAGCGGGGAGGAGGGAGACCCAGTACTTC. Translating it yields CASSEELAGRRETQYF.

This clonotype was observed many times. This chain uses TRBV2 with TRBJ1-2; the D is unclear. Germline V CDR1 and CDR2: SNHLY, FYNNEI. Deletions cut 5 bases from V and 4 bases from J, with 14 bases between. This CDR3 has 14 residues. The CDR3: CASSPFGGTYGYTF. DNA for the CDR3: TGTGCCAGCAGTCCTTTCGGCGGAACCTATGGCTACACCTTC.

This CDR3 reads CASGGQTTGELFF. In nucleotides, the CDR3 is TGTGCCAGCGGGGGTCAGACCACCGGGGAGCTGTTTTTT. This sequence joins TRBV2 and TRBJ2-2; either TRBD1 or TRBD2 may supply D (5 bases each). This CDR3 comprises 13 residues. The V gene lost 8 bases and the J gene lost 4 bases, with 11 bases spanning the gap. Germline CDR1 and CDR2: SNHLY and FYNNEI.

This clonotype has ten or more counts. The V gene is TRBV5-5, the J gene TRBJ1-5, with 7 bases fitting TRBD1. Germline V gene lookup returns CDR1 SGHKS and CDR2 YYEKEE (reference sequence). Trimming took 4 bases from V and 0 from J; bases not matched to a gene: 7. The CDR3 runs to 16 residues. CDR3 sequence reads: CASSTRQGNSNQPQHF. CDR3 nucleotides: TGTGCCAGCAGCACCAGACAGGGAAATAGCAATCAGCCCCAGCATTTT.

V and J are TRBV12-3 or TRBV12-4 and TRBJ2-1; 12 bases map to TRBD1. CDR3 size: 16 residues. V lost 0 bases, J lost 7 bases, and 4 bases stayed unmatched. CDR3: CASSLAGDRGRNEQFF. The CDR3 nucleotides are TGTGCCAGCAGTTTAGCCGGGGACAGGGGGCGAAATGAGCAGTTCTTC.

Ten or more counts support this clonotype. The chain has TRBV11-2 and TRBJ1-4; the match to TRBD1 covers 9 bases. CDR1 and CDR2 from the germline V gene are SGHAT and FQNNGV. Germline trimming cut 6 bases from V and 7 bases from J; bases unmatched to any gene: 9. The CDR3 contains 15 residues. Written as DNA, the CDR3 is TGTGCCAGCAGAACCAACAGGGGGCTGGGTGAAAAACTGTTTTTT. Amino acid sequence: CASRTNRGLGEKLFF. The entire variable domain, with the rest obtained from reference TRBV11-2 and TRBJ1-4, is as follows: EAGVAQSPRYKIIEKRQSVAFWCNPISGHATLYWYQQILGQGPKLLIQFQNNGVVDDSQLPKDRFSAERLKGVDSTLKIQPAKLEDSAVYLCASRTNRGLGEKLFFGSGTQLSVL.

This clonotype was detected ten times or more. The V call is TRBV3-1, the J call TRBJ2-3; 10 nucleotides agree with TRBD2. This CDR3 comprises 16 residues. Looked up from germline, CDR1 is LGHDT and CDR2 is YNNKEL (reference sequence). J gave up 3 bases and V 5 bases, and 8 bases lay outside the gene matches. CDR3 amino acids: CASSNRAGGPTDTQYF. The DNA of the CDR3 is TGTGCCAGCAGCAACAGAGCGGGAGGGCCAACAGATACGCAGTATTTT.

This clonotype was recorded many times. The CDR3 sequence is CASSPLGTGTRANYGYTF. The DNA of the CDR3 is TGTGCCAGCTCACCACTTGGGACAGGGACCCGAGCTAACTATGGCTACACCTTC. The chain employs TRBV18 and TRBJ1-2; 9 nucleotides agree with TRBD1. J lost 0 bases, V lost 1 base, and 9 bases had no gene match. From germline, CDR1 is KGHSH and CDR2 LQKENI. The CDR3 consists of 18 residues.

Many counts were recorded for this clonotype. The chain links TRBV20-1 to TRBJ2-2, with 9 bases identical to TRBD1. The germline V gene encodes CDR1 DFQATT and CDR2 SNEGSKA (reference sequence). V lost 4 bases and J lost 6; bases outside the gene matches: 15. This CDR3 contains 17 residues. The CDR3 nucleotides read TGCAGTGCTAAAAGGGGGGAGGGACAGGGACCCCCCGGGGAGCTGTTTTTT. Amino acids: CSAKRGEGQGPPGELFF.

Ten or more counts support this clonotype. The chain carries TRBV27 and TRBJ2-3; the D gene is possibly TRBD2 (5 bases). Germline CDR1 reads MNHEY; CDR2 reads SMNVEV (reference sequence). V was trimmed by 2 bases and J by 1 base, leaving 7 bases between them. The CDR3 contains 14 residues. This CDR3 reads CASSLAAGTDTQYF. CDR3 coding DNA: TGTGCCAGCAGTTTAGCAGCGGGCACAGATACGCAGTATTTT.

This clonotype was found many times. CDR3 in DNA: TGTGCCAGCAGCTTAGGGGACAGGAAAAATCAGCCCCAGCATTTT. The encoded protein is CASSLGDRKNQPQHF. The chain has TRBV7-9 and TRBJ1-5; TRBD1 matches at 8 bases. Germline V gene sequence: CDR1 SEHNR, CDR2 FQNEAQ (reference sequence). The J segment lost 4 bases and the V segment lost 1 base, leaving 3 bases of the junction unmatched. The length of the CDR3 is 15 residues.

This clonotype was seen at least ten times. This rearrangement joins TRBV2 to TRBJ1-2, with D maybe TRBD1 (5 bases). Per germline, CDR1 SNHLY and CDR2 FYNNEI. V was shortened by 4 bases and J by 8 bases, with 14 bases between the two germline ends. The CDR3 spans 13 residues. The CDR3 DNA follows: TGTGCCAGCAGTGGACAGAATGGTCAGGGCTACACCTTC. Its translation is CASSGQNGQGYTF.

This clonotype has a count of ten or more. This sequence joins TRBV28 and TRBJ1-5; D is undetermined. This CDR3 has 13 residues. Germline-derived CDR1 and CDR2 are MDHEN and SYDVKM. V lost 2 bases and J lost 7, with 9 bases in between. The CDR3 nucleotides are TGTGCCAGCAGTTTAAATTTGGGACAGCCCCAGCATTTT. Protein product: CASSLNLGQPQHF.

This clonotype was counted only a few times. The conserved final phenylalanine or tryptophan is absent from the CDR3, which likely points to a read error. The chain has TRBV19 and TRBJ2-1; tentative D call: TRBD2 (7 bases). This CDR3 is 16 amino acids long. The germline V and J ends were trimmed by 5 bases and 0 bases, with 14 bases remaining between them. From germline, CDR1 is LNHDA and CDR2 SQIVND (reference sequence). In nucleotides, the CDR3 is TGTGCCAGTAGTTACAGGGAGGGAGACTCCTACAATGAGCAGTTCCTC. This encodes CASSYREGDSYNEQFL.

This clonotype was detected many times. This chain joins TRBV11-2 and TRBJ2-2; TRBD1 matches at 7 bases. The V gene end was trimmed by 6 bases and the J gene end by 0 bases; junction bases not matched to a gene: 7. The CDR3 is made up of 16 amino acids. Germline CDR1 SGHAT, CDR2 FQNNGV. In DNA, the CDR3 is TGTGCCAGCAGGCGGTTTGGGACAGCGAACACCGGGGAGCTGTTTTTT. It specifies CASRRFGTANTGELFF.

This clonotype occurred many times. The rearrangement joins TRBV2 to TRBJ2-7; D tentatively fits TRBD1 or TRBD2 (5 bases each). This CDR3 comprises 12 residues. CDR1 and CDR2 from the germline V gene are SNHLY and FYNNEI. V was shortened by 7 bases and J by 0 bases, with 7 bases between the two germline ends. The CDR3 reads CASTGSSYEQYF. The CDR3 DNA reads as TGTGCCAGCACAGGGAGCTCCTACGAGCAGTACTTC.

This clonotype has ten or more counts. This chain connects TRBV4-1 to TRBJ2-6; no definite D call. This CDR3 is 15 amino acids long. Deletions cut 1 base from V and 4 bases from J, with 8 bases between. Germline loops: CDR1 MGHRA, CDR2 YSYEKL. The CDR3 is CASSQGRSGANVLTF. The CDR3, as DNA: TGCGCCAGCAGCCAAGGACGGTCCGGGGCCAACGTCCTGACTTTC.

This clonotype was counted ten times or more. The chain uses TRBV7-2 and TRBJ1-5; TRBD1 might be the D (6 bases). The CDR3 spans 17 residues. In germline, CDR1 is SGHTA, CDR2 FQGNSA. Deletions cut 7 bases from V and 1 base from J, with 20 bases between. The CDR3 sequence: CASTNGGGPESNQPQHF. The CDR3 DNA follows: TGTGCCAGCACAAACGGCGGGGGCCCAGAAAGCAATCAGCCCCAGCATTTT.